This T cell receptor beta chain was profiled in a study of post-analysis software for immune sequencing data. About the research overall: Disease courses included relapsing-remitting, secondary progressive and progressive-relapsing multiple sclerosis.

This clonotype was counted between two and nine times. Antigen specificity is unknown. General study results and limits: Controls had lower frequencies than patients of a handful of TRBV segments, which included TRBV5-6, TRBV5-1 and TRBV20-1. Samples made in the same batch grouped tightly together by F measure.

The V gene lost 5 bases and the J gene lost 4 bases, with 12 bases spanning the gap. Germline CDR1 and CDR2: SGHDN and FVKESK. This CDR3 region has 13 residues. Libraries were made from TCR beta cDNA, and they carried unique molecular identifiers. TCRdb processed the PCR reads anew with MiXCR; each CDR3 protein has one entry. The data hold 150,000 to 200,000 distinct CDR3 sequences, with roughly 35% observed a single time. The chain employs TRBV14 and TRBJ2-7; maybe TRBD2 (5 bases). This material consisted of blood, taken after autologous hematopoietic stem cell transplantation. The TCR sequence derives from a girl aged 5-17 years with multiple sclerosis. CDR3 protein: CASSVNSVYEQYF. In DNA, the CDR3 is TGTGCCAGCAGCGTAAATAGCGTTTACGAGCAGTACTTC. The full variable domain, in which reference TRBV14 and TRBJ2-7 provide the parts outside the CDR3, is EAGVTQFPSHSVIEKGQTVTLRCDPISGHDNLYWYRRVMGKEIKFLLHFVKESKQDESGMPNNRFLAERTGGTYSTLKVQPAELEDSGVYFCASSVNSVYEQYFGPGTRLTVT.